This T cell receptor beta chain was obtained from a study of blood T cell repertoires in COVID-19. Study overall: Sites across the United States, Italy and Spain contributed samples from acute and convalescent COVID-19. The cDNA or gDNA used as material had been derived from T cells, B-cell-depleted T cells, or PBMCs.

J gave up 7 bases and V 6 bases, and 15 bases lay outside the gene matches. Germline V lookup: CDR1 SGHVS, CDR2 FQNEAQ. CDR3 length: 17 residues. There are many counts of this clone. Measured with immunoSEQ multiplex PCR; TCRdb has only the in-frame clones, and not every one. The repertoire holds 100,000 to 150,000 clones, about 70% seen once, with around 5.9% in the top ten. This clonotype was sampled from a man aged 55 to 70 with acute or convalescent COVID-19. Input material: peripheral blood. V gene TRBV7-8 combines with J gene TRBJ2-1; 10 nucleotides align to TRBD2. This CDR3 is CASSPLAGSGRLNEQFF. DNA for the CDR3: TGTGCCAGCAGTCCGCTAGCGGGTAGCGGGAGGCTTAATGAGCAGTTCTTC.